These 22 T cell receptor beta chains came from one sample sequenced in a study of blood T cell repertoires in COVID-19. The data were produced by immunoSEQ multiplex PCR, yet TCRdb's version contains in-frame clones alone and is incomplete. Seen here are some 170,000 clones, 75% to 80% observed once, and the top ten hold around 24%. Sequencing was carried out using peripheral blood. Every receptor here comes from a woman between 65 and 79 years old with acute or convalescent COVID-19.

The V call is TRBV30, the J call TRBJ2-7, with 7 positions matching TRBD2. Germline CDR1 and CDR2: GTSNPN and SVGIG (reference sequence). The CDR3 loop spans 12 amino acids. Unmatched junction bases numbered 5, after V lost 5 bases and J lost 4 bases. CDR3 DNA: TGTGCCTGGGGGCTAGCGGATTACGAGCAGTACTTC. It specifies CAWGLADYEQYF.

The chain is built from TRBV24-1 and TRBJ2-1; 11 bases match TRBD2. The CDR3 consists of 15 residues. Germline lookup yields CDR1 KGHDR and CDR2 SFDVKD. V was pared by 5 bases and J by 3 bases, with 2 bases of the junction left unmatched. CDR3 nucleotide sequence: TGTGCCACCAGTGCCGGACTAGCGGGCTACAATGAGCAGTTCTTC. It translates to CATSAGLAGYNEQFF.

The rearrangement links TRBV28 to TRBJ2-2; D is possibly TRBD2 (6 bases). V dropped 8 bases and J dropped 2 bases, with 9 bases sitting between them. This CDR3 has 13 residues. Germline lookup yields CDR1 MDHEN and CDR2 SYDVKM. CDR3 region: CASGTRNTGELFF. In nucleotides, the CDR3 is TGTGCCAGCGGGACTCGCAACACCGGGGAGCTGTTTTTT.

The chain has TRBV27 and TRBJ1-2; D not certain. Germline lookup yields CDR1 MNHEY and CDR2 SMNVEV (reference sequence). The CDR3 covers 15 residues. V lost 2 bases to trimming and J lost 8 bases, with 18 bases between them. DNA of the CDR3: TGTGCCAGCAGTTTAGTCGGAGGTGGCAACCCAGGCTACACCTTC. It yields the protein CASSLVGGGNPGYTF.

The V and J genes are TRBV6-6 and TRBJ1-2; 9 nucleotides line up with TRBD1. With 3 bases clipped from V and 7 bases from J, the junction kept 9 bases outside the gene matches. Germline CDR1 is MNHNY and CDR2 is SVGAGI (reference sequence). This CDR3 is built from 15 residues. This chain's CDR3 is CASSYGGQGRVGYTF. Written as DNA, the CDR3 is TGTGCCAGCAGTTATGGGGGACAGGGCAGAGTTGGCTACACCTTC.

The chain uses TRBV19 and TRBJ2-7, with D possibly matching TRBD2 (6 bases). The CDR3 is 12 amino acids. Per germline, CDR1 LNHDA and CDR2 SQIVND (reference sequence). V was pared by 3 bases and J by 5 bases, with 8 bases between. CDR3 sequence: CASSIAGHEQYF. CDR3 nucleotides: TGTGCCAGTAGTATCGCGGGGCACGAGCAGTACTTC. Full variable domain (remainder filled in from reference TRBV19 and TRBJ2-7): DGGITQSPKYLFRKEGQNVTLSCEQNLNHDAMYWYRQDPGQGLRLIYYSQIVNDFQKGDIAEGYSVSREKKESFPLTVTSAQKNPTAFYLCASSIAGHEQYFGPGTRLTVT.

This clone appeared a single time. The CDR3 DNA reads as TGTGCCAGCAGCCACGGGGACACGGCGTACGGGGAGCTGTTTTTT. Its protein is CASSHGDTAYGELFF. The chain joins TRBV7-9 to TRBJ2-2; D is possibly TRBD1 (6 bases). The germline V and J ends were trimmed by 5 bases and 7 bases, with 17 bases remaining between them. The CDR3 is 15 residues long. The V gene's germline CDR1 is SEHNR and CDR2 FQNEAQ (reference sequence).

The genes are TRBV27 and TRBJ1-2; D unclear. Germline loops: CDR1 MNHEY, CDR2 SMNVEV (reference sequence). Trimming took off 3 bases at V and 8 bases at J, with 13 bases between the two ends. CDR3 length: 13 residues. CDR3 sequence reads: CASSLAGARGYTF. For the CDR3, the DNA is TGTGCCAGCAGTTTGGCAGGCGCCAGGGGCTACACCTTC.

The rearrangement uses TRBV7-2 and TRBJ1-1; 7 positions agree with TRBD1. Germline V CDR1 and CDR2: SGHTA, FQGNSA. The CDR3 runs 16 residues. The ends lost 5 bases at V and 6 bases at J; junction bases unmatched: 15. CDR3 protein: CASSGQGGLLPSEAFF. In DNA, the CDR3 is TGTGCCAGCAGCGGTCAGGGGGGTCTATTGCCGTCTGAAGCTTTCTTT.

The table lists this clone with a few counts. The V call is TRBV5-6, the J call TRBJ2-7, with D unclear. The CDR3 consists of 12 residues. Trimming shortened V by 0 bases and J by 6 bases, and 7 bases separated the two germline ends. Germline assignment: CDR1 SGHDT and CDR2 YYEEEE. CDR3 residues: CASSLASLEQYF. The CDR3 DNA reads TGTGCCAGCAGCTTGGCTAGTCTCGAGCAGTACTTC.

The chain is built from TRBV7-3 and TRBJ2-1; the D is unclear. The V gene's germline CDR1 is SGHTA and CDR2 FQGTGA. Trimming shortened V by 1 base and J by 4 bases, and 14 bases separated the two germline ends. The CDR3 extends over 16 amino acids. The CDR3 nucleotides are TGTGCCAGCAGCTTAAACCCAGGCCTATCTTACAATGAGCAGTTCTTC. Translating it yields CASSLNPGLSYNEQFF.

This clone was seen only a few times. This rearrangement joins TRBV5-8 to TRBJ2-2; weak D call: TRBD2 (6 bases). The CDR3 sequence is 15 residues long. CDR1 is SGHTS and CDR2 is YDEGEE in the germline V gene. With 9 bases removed from V and 7 bases from J, the gap between germline ends came to 22 bases. The CDR3 DNA reads TGTGCCACTGCGGACTGGCCTAACGGGAGCGGGGAGCTGTTTTTT. Its protein is CATADWPNGSGELFF.

The chain combines TRBV10-1 with TRBJ2-2; 7 nucleotides agree with TRBD2. The length of the CDR3 is 15 residues. In germline, CDR1 is WNHNN, CDR2 SYGVQD (reference sequence). Trimming took 3 bases from V and 3 from J; bases not matched to a gene: 4. CDR3 bases: TGCGCCAGCAGTGATCGGGGACTACACACCGGGGAGCTGTTTTTT. Residues: CASSDRGLHTGELFF.

This clone was counted a single time. The rearrangement joins TRBV30 to TRBJ2-7, with 8 nucleotides matching TRBD2. Germline CDR1 is GTSNPN and CDR2 is SVGIG (reference sequence). V gave up 4 bases and J gave up 3 bases; unmatched junction bases: 14. CDR3 length: 16 residues. The CDR3 DNA reads as TGTGCCTGGACAGAAGCGGGAGCGACTGGGGACTACGAGCAGTACTTC. Translated, it gives CAWTEAGATGDYEQYF.

This clone was picked up one time. V gene TRBV6-4 combines with J gene TRBJ2-7, with 8 bases lining up with TRBD1. The V segment lost 2 bases and the J segment 2 bases; nucleotides outside the gene matches: 11. CDR3 length equals 17 residues. CDR1 is MRHNA, CDR2 SNTAGT, per germline. For the CDR3, the DNA is TGTGCCAGCAGTGACACCAGGCACCGGGACAGGACCTACGAGCAGTACTTC. Protein: CASSDTRHRDRTYEQYF.

The J gene is TRBJ1-4, the V gene TRBV19; TRBD1 agrees at 9 bases. This CDR3 spans 15 amino acids. Trimming removed 5 bases from V and 8 bases from J; junction bases left unmatched: 9. Germline CDR1 is LNHDA and CDR2 is SQIVND (reference sequence). CDR3 in DNA: TGTGCCAGTAGTCTCCGGACAGGGGAGGGCGAAAAACTGTTTTTT. The encoded protein is CASSLRTGEGEKLFF.

The CDR3 nucleotides read TGTGCCACCCGACAGGGGTCGATCAACACTGAAGCTTTCTTT. Its translation is CATRQGSINTEAFF. The chain carries TRBV10-3 and TRBJ1-1; 8 nucleotides match TRBD1. This CDR3 comprises 14 residues. Per the germline V gene, CDR1 is ENHRY and CDR2 is SYGVKD. The J segment lost 2 bases and the V segment lost 10 bases, leaving 9 bases of the junction unmatched.

The rearrangement joins TRBV5-1 to TRBJ1-2; D perhaps matches TRBD1 (6 bases). The germline gives CDR1 SGHRS, CDR2 YFSETQ. There are 15 residues in the CDR3. The V and J ends lost 4 bases and 8 bases respectively, with 21 bases between them. The CDR3 nucleotides are TGCGCCAGCAGCCCCGGACAGAGCCCCGTGGGAGGCTACACCTTC. Translating gives CASSPGQSPVGGYTF.

This clone is medium-sized (0.01 to 0.1%) by share. This chain uses TRBV6-5 with TRBJ1-2; TRBD1 might be the D (5 bases). CDR1 is MNHEY, CDR2 SVGAGI, per germline. The CDR3 has 14 amino acids. Trimming left V 10 bases short and J 6 bases short, with 21 bases between. The CDR3 region is CATTPTQGGDGYTF. In DNA, the CDR3 is TGTGCCACTACGCCGACCCAGGGTGGTGATGGCTACACCTTC.

The chain is built from TRBV4-2 and TRBJ1-2; the match to TRBD1 covers 8 bases. V was pared by 3 bases and J by 4 bases, with 4 bases of the junction left unmatched. Germline CDR1 LGHNA, CDR2 YNFKEQ. CDR3 length equals 14 residues. CDR3 coding DNA: TGTGCCAGCAGCCAGGGACAGGCGGGCTATGGCTACACCTTC. It codes for CASSQGQAGYGYTF.

The chain links TRBV24-1 to TRBJ2-3, with 9 bases aligning to TRBD1. The CDR3 loop spans 16 amino acids. J lost 4 bases, V lost 3 bases, and 7 bases had no gene match. The germline V gene encodes CDR1 KGHDR and CDR2 SFDVKD. The CDR3 DNA follows: TGTGCCACCAGTGATCCGCCGGGACAGGGATCAGATACGCAGTATTTT. Amino acid sequence: CATSDPPGQGSDTQYF.

The chain employs TRBV12-2 and TRBJ1-5. TRBV12-2 is classified as a pseudogene. This CDR3 has 10 residues. CDR3 in amino acids: CASPRLPQHF. DNA of the CDR3: TGTGCAAGCCCTCGTCTGCCCCAGCATTTT.